The rows below give T cell receptor beta chains drawn from one sample of a study of T cell responses to AZD1222 COVID-19 vaccine. Sequencing used immunoSEQ multiplex PCR; TCRdb keeps in-frame clones, though not all of them. The sample includes about 140,000 clones, 90% of them seen just once. Sequences were derived from peripheral blood, sampled on day 0 of AZD1222 vaccination. These TCRs come from an adult in good health. Each CDR3 is given with its conserved first and last residue. The D gene is left open where the match is weak. Not every row has a clone size; where given, it reads once, few, many or a size class.

NA,TRBJ2-5,NA,TRBV7-9,CASSPSETQYF,TGTGCCAGCAGTCCCTCGGAGACCCAGTACTTC
NA,TRBJ1-1,NA,TRBV9,CASSVATGNTEAFF,TGTGCCAGCAGCGTAGCTACCGGGAACACTGAAGCTTTCTTT
TRBD1,TRBJ1-1,NA,TRBV30,CAWNTQAQGYTEAFF,TGTGCCTGGAACACCCAGGCACAGGGGTATACTGAAGCTTTCTTT
NA,TRBJ1-4,NA,TRBV6-5,CASAGVLREKLFF,TGTGCCAGTGCGGGGGTTCTGCGAGAAAAACTGTTTTTT
NA,TRBJ1-4,NA,TRBV9,CASSAFQGLANEKLFF,TGTGCCAGCAGCGCCTTTCAGGGGTTAGCTAATGAAAAACTGTTTTTT
TRBD2,TRBJ2-7,NA,TRBV11-2,CASSFPGLPYYEQYF,TGTGCCAGCAGCTTCCCGGGACTACCATACTACGAGCAGTACTTC
NA,TRBJ2-3,NA,TRBV3-1/TRBV3-2,CASSQRVGGPDTQYF,TGTGCCAGCAGCCAACGAGTCGGGGGGCCAGATACGCAGTATTTT
NA,TRBJ1-4,NA,TRBV4-2,CASSQEKEVGGPLEKLFF,TGTGCCAGCAGCCAAGAGAAGGAGGTTGGGGGTCCCTTAGAAAAACTGTTTTTT
TRBD1,TRBJ2-7,once,TRBV11-3,CASSLELRDRVVGEQYF,TGTGCCAGCAGCTTAGAACTACGGGACAGGGTGGTCGGGGAGCAGTACTTC
TRBD2,TRBJ2-1,NA,TRBV7-2,CASSPRTSGYNEQFF,TGTGCCAGCAGCCCCAGGACTAGCGGCTACAATGAGCAGTTCTTC
NA,TRBJ1-2,NA,TRBV4-2,CASSQEHPFPPGALANYGYTF,TGTGCCAGCAGCCAAGAACACCCTTTCCCACCCGGCGCCTTAGCTAACTATGGCTACACCTTC
NA,TRBJ1-6,NA,TRBV4-1,CASSQEVGDTSYNSPLHF,TGCGCCAGCAGCCAAGAAGTGGGGGACACCTCCTATAATTCACCCCTCCACTTT
TRBD2,TRBJ2-3,NA,TRBV24-1,CATSDWVAGALVEDTQYF,TGTGCCACCAGTGACTGGGTAGCGGGAGCCCTGGTGGAAGATACGCAGTATTTT
NA,TRBJ2-5,NA,TRBV12-3/TRBV12-4,CASSFSLETQYF,TGTGCCAGCAGTTTTTCTCTGGAGACCCAGTACTTC
NA,TRBJ1-1,NA,TRBV14,CASSQDGWNVGTEAFF,TGTGCCAGCAGCCAAGATGGATGGAATGTGGGCACTGAAGCTTTCTTT
NA,TRBJ1-1,NA,TRBV19,CASSIEGLNTEAFF,TGTGCCAGTAGTATTGAAGGATTGAACACTGAAGCTTTCTTT
NA,TRBJ1-2,NA,TRBV11-2,CASNGLRGAYGYTF,TGTGCCAGCAACGGGCTAAGGGGGGCCTATGGCTACACCTTC
NA,TRBJ1-2,NA,TRBV5-1,CASSPGVANYGYTF,TGCGCCAGCAGCCCAGGGGTGGCTAACTATGGCTACACCTTC
NA,TRBJ2-1,NA,TRBV20-1,CSASRSMEQFF,TGCAGCGCCTCCCGGTCGATGGAGCAGTTCTTC
TRBD1,TRBJ1-6,NA,TRBV5-1,CASSPGQGNSYNSPLHF,TGCGCCAGCAGTCCGGGACAGGGAAACTCCTATAATTCACCCCTCCACTTT
NA,TRBJ1-2,NA,TRBV12-5,CASGLEGGANYGYTF,TGTGCTAGTGGCCTGGAGGGGGGAGCTAACTATGGCTACACCTTC
NA,TRBJ1-1,once,TRBV5-1,CASSPEPAYTEAFF,TGCGCCAGCAGCCCAGAGCCAGCTTACACTGAAGCTTTCTTT
NA,TRBJ1-4,NA,TRBV4-2,CASSRDPTNEKLFF,TGTGCCAGCAGCCGGGACCCAACTAATGAAAAACTGTTTTTT
NA,TRBJ1-3,NA,TRBV2,CASREGGNTIYF,TGTGCCAGCAGAGAAGGCGGAAACACCATATATTTT